This entry lists 30 T cell receptor beta chains sequenced from one sample in a study of blood T cell repertoires in COVID-19 (dated by TCRdb to the early 2020s). Receptors were amplified or captured by the immunoSEQ multiplex PCR assay. TCRdb retrieved this table from immuneACCESS and kept in-frame rearrangements only. Not all clones are present; in checked studies, unresolved V genes account for under half, and no reason is known for the remainder. Across this sample there are about 260,000 clones, with approximately 90% seen only once. The top ten constitute 2.5% to 3% of the sample. Sequenced sample: PBMCs or T cells enriched from blood (not recorded which). The receptors originated from a middle-aged man who had been exposed to COVID-19.

This clone was seen more than once but under ten times. The J gene is TRBJ2-5, the V gene TRBV28; D uncertain. This CDR3 region has 13 residues. Germline V gene data show CDR1 as MDHEN and CDR2 as SYDVKM. Trimming shortened V by 3 bases and J by 4 bases, and 9 bases separated the two germline ends. The CDR3 protein is CASSFQLRETQYF. CDR3 nucleotide sequence: TGTGCCAGCAGTTTCCAACTAAGAGAGACCCAGTACTTC.

This chain joins TRBV28 and TRBJ1-2; TRBD1 matches at 9 bases. The CDR3 has 15 amino acids. V trimming: 4 bases; J trimming: 8 bases; junction bases outside the gene matches: 11. Looked up from germline, CDR1 is MDHEN and CDR2 is SYDVKM. The CDR3 reads CASSSGGQGMYGYTF. In DNA form, the CDR3 reads TGTGCCAGCAGTTCCGGCGGACAGGGGATGTACGGCTACACCTTC.

V is TRBV29-1 and J is TRBJ2-2; 8 nucleotides line up with TRBD2. V trimming: 4 bases; J trimming: 1 base; junction bases outside the gene matches: 5. Germline CDR1 is SQVTM and CDR2 is ANQGSEA. There are 15 residues in the CDR3. The CDR3, as DNA: TGCAGCGTTGTTTCGGGACTAGGGAACACCGGGGAGCTGTTTTTT. Its translation is CSVVSGLGNTGELFF.

The chain carries TRBV4-1 and TRBJ2-2; 7 bases line up with TRBD1. V lost 6 bases, J lost 6 bases, and 13 bases stayed unmatched. Per germline, CDR1 MGHRA and CDR2 YSYEKL. CDR3 length equals 16 residues. CDR3 sequence: CASRPQDRVGAGELFF. CDR3 nucleotide sequence: TGCGCCAGCAGGCCACAAGACAGGGTTGGTGCCGGGGAGCTGTTTTTT.

This chain links TRBV14 with TRBJ1-1; D is uncertain. V lost 4 bases and J 5 bases, leaving 14 bases between the germline ends. This CDR3 contains 14 residues. CDR1 and CDR2 from the germline V gene are SGHDN and FVKESK. CDR3 DNA sequence: TGTGCCAGCAGCCCTCCGGGTTTTAGTACTGAAGCTTTCTTT. Translation gives CASSPPGFSTEAFF.

The chain is built from TRBV28 and TRBJ1-2; 8 nucleotides agree with TRBD1. V was clipped by 7 bases and J by 8 bases; unmatched bases: 9. This CDR3 is 13 amino acids long. Germline CDR1 MDHEN, CDR2 SYDVKM. This chain's CDR3 is CASIPGQGGGYTF. CDR3 in DNA: TGTGCCAGCATCCCAGGACAGGGAGGCGGCTACACCTTC.

This clone was seen only once. V gene TRBV24-1 combines with J gene TRBJ2-2; 7 nucleotides align to TRBD1. Unmatched junction bases numbered 11, after V lost 4 bases and J lost 7 bases. Germline CDR1 is KGHDR and CDR2 is SFDVKD. CDR3 length equals 16 residues. The CDR3 region has the DNA TGTGCCACCAGTGAAGACCGGGACAGACCATTCGGGGAGCTGTTTTTT. Its translation is CATSEDRDRPFGELFF.

This chain uses TRBV6-2 or TRBV6-3 with TRBJ2-3; TRBD2 agrees at 7 bases. Germline CDR1 reads MNHEY; CDR2 reads SVGEGT. The V and J ends lost 2 bases and 1 base, in that order; junction bases with no gene match: 9. The CDR3 runs to 17 residues. The CDR3 here is CASSYVLAGVRTDTQYF. The CDR3, as DNA: TGTGCCAGCAGTTACGTTCTTGCGGGAGTCCGCACAGATACGCAGTATTTT.

The V call is TRBV4-2, the J call TRBJ1-2; D unresolved. The CDR3 runs to 16 residues. Trimming left V 1 base short and J 6 bases short, with 18 bases between. Germline V gene data show CDR1 as LGHNA and CDR2 as YNFKEQ. The CDR3 sequence is CASSQVRVGKEDGYTF. For the CDR3, the DNA is TGTGCCAGCAGCCAAGTGAGGGTAGGTAAAGAGGATGGCTACACCTTC.

The rearrangement joins TRBV12-3 or TRBV12-4 to TRBJ1-1, with D possibly being TRBD1 (6 bases). This CDR3 region has 13 residues. Trimming took 4 bases from V and 1 from J, leaving 7 bases between them. CDR3 DNA: TGTGCCAGCAGTTACAGGGAGAACACTGAAGCTTTCTTT. It yields the protein CASSYRENTEAFF.

This chain uses TRBV18 with TRBJ1-4, with 9 bases matching TRBD1. Germline trimming cut 3 bases from V and 8 bases from J; bases unmatched to any gene: 10. Germline V gene data show CDR1 as KGHSH and CDR2 as LQKENI. The CDR3 has 16 residues. The CDR3 DNA follows: TGTGCCAGCTCACCCCCGACAGGGGGGGGACGAGAAAAACTGTTTTTT. It encodes CASSPPTGGGREKLFF. Together with reference TRBV18 and TRBJ1-4, the CDR3 gives the full variable domain: NAGVMQNPRHLVRRRGQEARLRCSPMKGHSHVYWYRQLPEEGLKFMVYLQKENIIDESGMPKERFSAEFPKEGPSILRIQQVVRGDSAAYFCASSPPTGGGREKLFFGSGTQLSVL.

This rearrangement joins TRBV5-1 to TRBJ2-5, with 11 bases identical to TRBD2. The CDR3 length is 16 residues. The ends lost 4 bases at V and 4 bases at J; junction bases unmatched: 9. Germline lookup yields CDR1 SGHRS and CDR2 YFSETQ. The CDR3 loop is CASSRDLAGGGETQYF. CDR3 sequence (DNA): TGCGCCAGCAGCCGTGACTTAGCGGGAGGGGGAGAGACCCAGTACTTC. The full variable domain, its missing parts supplied by reference TRBV5-1 and TRBJ2-5, is KAGVTQTPRYLIKTRGQQVTLSCSPISGHRSVSWYQQTPGQGLQFLFEYFSETQRNKGNFPGRFSGRQFSNSRSEMNVSTLELGDSALYLCASSRDLAGGGETQYFGPGTRLLVL.

The V call is TRBV14, the J call TRBJ2-1, with D possibly TRBD1 on 6 matching bases. The CDR3 has 13 amino acids. Trimming pared 1 base from V and 9 bases from J, leaving 10 bases between. In germline, CDR1 is SGHDN, CDR2 FVKESK. Here the CDR3 reads CASSQVGGGEQFF. For the CDR3, the DNA is TGTGCCAGCAGCCAAGTTGGGGGCGGTGAGCAGTTCTTC.

The chain employs TRBV15 and TRBJ1-5; D ambiguous. The germline CDR1 and CDR2 sequences are LNHNV and YYDKDF (reference sequence). CDR3 length: 13 amino acids. V dropped 7 bases and J dropped 7 bases, with 14 bases sitting between them. The chain's CDR3 is CATTAEYEQPQHF. Written as DNA, the CDR3 is TGTGCCACCACGGCGGAGTATGAACAGCCCCAGCATTTT.

The rearrangement links TRBV12-5 to TRBJ2-2, with 7 bases fitting TRBD1. Per the germline V gene, CDR1 is LGHNT and CDR2 is FRNRAP. The CDR3 contains 15 residues. The V segment lost 2 bases and the J segment 4 bases; nucleotides outside the gene matches: 4. The chain's CDR3 is CASGLTGTATGELFF. In nucleotides, the CDR3 is TGTGCTAGTGGTTTGACCGGGACAGCCACCGGGGAGCTGTTTTTT.

The V call is TRBV6-4, the J call TRBJ2-1; 7 bases map to TRBD2. Per germline, CDR1 MRHNA and CDR2 SNTAGT. This CDR3 spans 16 amino acids. V was pared by 6 bases and J by 4 bases, with 12 bases of the junction left unmatched. In DNA, the CDR3 is TGTGCCAGCAGACCAGAGGGAGGGCCCTGGTACAATGAGCAGTTCTTC. This sequence encodes CASRPEGGPWYNEQFF.

J is TRBJ2-2 and V is TRBV7-3; 7 positions match TRBD2. In germline, CDR1 is SGHTA, CDR2 FQGTGA. The CDR3 length is 16 residues. The V segment lost 0 bases and the J segment 3 bases; nucleotides outside the gene matches: 4. The CDR3 loop is CASSLTREWDTGELFF. The CDR3 DNA is TGTGCCAGCAGCTTAACGCGGGAGTGGGACACCGGGGAGCTGTTTTTT.

The rearrangement joins TRBV19 to TRBJ1-1; D not certain. The CDR3 contains 11 residues. The germline V gene has CDR1 LNHDA and CDR2 SQIVND (reference sequence). Trimming took 3 bases from V and 8 from J, leaving 7 bases between them. The CDR3 here is CASSIMREAFF. The DNA of the CDR3 is TGTGCCAGTAGTATTATGAGGGAAGCTTTCTTT. Together with reference TRBV19 and TRBJ1-1, the CDR3 gives the full variable domain: DGGITQSPKYLFRKEGQNVTLSCEQNLNHDAMYWYRQDPGQGLRLIYYSQIVNDFQKGDIAEGYSVSREKKESFPLTVTSAQKNPTAFYLCASSIMREAFFGQGTRLTVV.

The chain's CDR3 is CSVDRQGGFGEQFF. The CDR3 DNA reads TGCAGCGTTGATAGGCAGGGTGGGTTTGGTGAGCAGTTCTTC. The chain joins TRBV29-1 to TRBJ2-1; the D gene is possibly TRBD1 (5 bases). V gave up 3 bases and J gave up 9 bases, with 18 bases separating them. This CDR3 comprises 14 residues. CDR1 is SQVTM and CDR2 is ANQGSEA in the germline V gene.

The chain recombines TRBV5-1 with TRBJ2-1, with D possibly matching TRBD2 (5 bases). This CDR3 has 15 amino acids. The V gene's germline CDR1 is SGHRS and CDR2 YFSETQ. Trimming left V 6 bases short and J 5 bases short, with 18 bases between. The CDR3 DNA is TGCGCCAGCACCGACCGGGATCACCCAAACAATGAGCAGTTCTTC. As protein: CASTDRDHPNNEQFF.

In its sample, this clone was seen once. This chain joins TRBV7-2 and TRBJ1-2; D is ambiguous. CDR1 and CDR2 from the germline V gene are SGHTA and FQGNSA. The CDR3 length is 14 residues. Trimming removed 1 base at V and 3 bases at J, with 9 bases between. The CDR3 DNA sequence: TGTGCCAGCAGCTTAGTGGGCAGATACTATGGCTACACCTTC. This codes for CASSLVGRYYGYTF.

The chain couples TRBV12-3 or TRBV12-4 to TRBJ2-2; D gene ambiguous. This CDR3 contains 13 residues. Between the trimmed V and J ends, which lost 2 bases and 7 bases, there was a span of 8 bases. The CDR3 loop reads CASSLLRNGELFF. The CDR3 coding sequence is TGTGCCAGCAGTTTATTGCGGAACGGGGAGCTGTTTTTT.

This rearrangement joins TRBV14 to TRBJ2-1; 8 positions match TRBD1. CDR1 and CDR2 (germline): SGHDN, FVKESK. The ends lost 5 bases at V and 3 bases at J; junction bases unmatched: 6. The CDR3 spans 15 residues. The CDR3 DNA reads as TGTGCCAGCAGCAAAGGGACAGGAGGCTACAATGAGCAGTTCTTC. Protein product: CASSKGTGGYNEQFF.

V is TRBV19 and J is TRBJ2-3; TRBD1 might be the D (6 bases). Germline CDR1 and CDR2: LNHDA and SQIVND (reference sequence). The V end was cut by 3 bases, the J end by 2 bases, with 12 bases between. The CDR3 contains 15 residues. The CDR3 spells CASSIRSGATDTQYF. DNA for the CDR3: TGTGCCAGTAGTATTAGGTCAGGGGCCACAGATACGCAGTATTTT.

This rearrangement joins TRBV5-6 to TRBJ1-6; 10 nucleotides match TRBD1. Germline V lookup: CDR1 SGHDT, CDR2 YYEEEE. This CDR3 comprises 15 residues. Trimming removed 4 bases from V and 8 bases from J; junction bases left unmatched: 6. The CDR3: CASSEGTGADSPLHF. The CDR3 region has the DNA TGTGCCAGCAGCGAAGGGACAGGGGCTGATTCACCCCTCCACTTT.

The rearrangement links TRBV28 to TRBJ2-7; TRBD2 is a possible D gene (6 bases). CDR1 and CDR2 (germline): MDHEN, SYDVKM. The CDR3 covers 16 residues. V gave up 6 bases and J gave up 2 bases, with 20 bases separating them. The CDR3 DNA sequence: TGTGCCAGCAGCCCGCTTTTCGGCCGGGGGACCTACGAGCAGTACTTC. Its translation: CASSPLFGRGTYEQYF.

The CDR3 DNA is TGTGCCAGCAGTTTATATTCAGGGCTTACGAACACTGAAGCTTTCTTT. It translates to CASSLYSGLTNTEAFF. J is TRBJ1-1 and V is TRBV27, with D maybe TRBD1 (5 bases). This CDR3 comprises 16 residues. The V end was cut by 1 base, the J end by 1 base, with 13 bases between. Germline CDR1 and CDR2: MNHEY and SMNVEV (reference sequence).

The rearrangement links TRBV12-3 or TRBV12-4 to TRBJ1-1; D unclear. Deletions cut 6 bases from V and 7 bases from J, with 12 bases between. CDR3 length: 12 residues. The CDR3 sequence: CASRPNLNEAFF. CDR3 nucleotide sequence: TGTGCCAGCAGACCGAACCTAAATGAAGCTTTCTTT.

The rearrangement joins TRBV13 to TRBJ2-1, with 12 bases identical to TRBD2. CDR1 is PRHDT and CDR2 is FYEKMQ in the germline V gene (reference sequence). With V trimmed by 4 bases and J by 2 bases, 15 bases remained unmatched. The CDR3 consists of 20 residues. DNA for the CDR3: TGTGCCAGCAGCTCTCGACTGACTAGCGGGAGCGCTGTGACCTACAATGAGCAGTTCTTC. It encodes CASSSRLTSGSAVTYNEQFF.

The chain combines TRBV7-2 with TRBJ1-3; tentatively, D is TRBD1 (6 bases). The CDR3 extends over 15 amino acids. CDR1 is SGHTA, CDR2 FQGNSA, per germline. Trimming stripped 5 bases from V and 2 bases from J, with 13 bases between. The CDR3 region is CASSAITGTGNTIYF. The DNA for the CDR3 is TGTGCCAGCAGCGCGATCACAGGGACTGGAAACACCATATATTTT.